The next 24 T cell receptor beta chains were all read from a single sample in a study of blood T cell repertoires in COVID-19. The assay was immunoSEQ multiplex PCR, and TCRdb's table has in-frame clones only and misses some. The table shows over 130,000 clones, with about three quarters occurring only once. The sequenced material came from peripheral blood. The receptor set was obtained from a man aged 45-65 years with acute or convalescent COVID-19.

The V gene is TRBV12-3 or TRBV12-4, the J gene TRBJ2-7; weak D call: TRBD2 (5 bases). Trimming pared 7 bases from V and 5 bases from J, leaving 15 bases between. The CDR3 totals 13 residues. The CDR3 reads CASTQSRGNEQYF. CDR3 bases: TGTGCCAGCACCCAAAGCCGGGGAAACGAGCAGTACTTC.

The chain combines TRBV7-2 with TRBJ1-2; D ambiguous. Germline loops: CDR1 SGHTA, CDR2 FQGNSA. This CDR3 region has 14 residues. V lost 5 bases and J 1 base, leaving 11 bases between the germline ends. The CDR3 sequence: CASSQRADNYGYTF. The CDR3 DNA follows: TGTGCCAGCAGCCAACGAGCTGATAACTATGGCTACACCTTC.

The V call is TRBV25-1, the J call TRBJ2-7, with D perhaps TRBD1 (5 bases). The CDR3 is 14 amino acids. Germline V CDR1 and CDR2: MGHDK, SYGVNS. V was trimmed by 5 bases and J by 3 bases, leaving 14 bases between them. The CDR3 nucleotides read TGTGCCAGCAGTACAGGTAGCCGAATCTACGAGCAGTACTTC. The encoded protein is CASSTGSRIYEQYF.

This chain joins TRBV28 and TRBJ2-7; 16 nucleotides align to TRBD2. CDR3 size: 16 residues. V lost 6 bases, J lost 6 bases, and 8 bases stayed unmatched. Germline lookup yields CDR1 MDHEN and CDR2 SYDVKM. The CDR3 region has the DNA TGTGCCAGCAGCCACGGGACTAGCGGGGGGGCGGGCGAGCAGTACGTC. Its protein product is CASSHGTSGGAGEQYV.

The chain joins TRBV10-3 to TRBJ1-5; 10 bases match TRBD1. The CDR3 length is 15 residues. Unmatched junction bases numbered 2, after V lost 2 bases and J lost 4 bases. Germline loops: CDR1 ENHRY, CDR2 SYGVKD. CDR3 nucleotide sequence: TGTGCCATCAGTGAGGGACAGGGGGTTAATCAGCCCCAGCATTTT. Translated, it gives CAISEGQGVNQPQHF.

The chain is built from TRBV29-1 and TRBJ1-1; 7 bases match TRBD1. This CDR3 comprises 15 residues. The germline CDR1 and CDR2 sequences are SQVTM and ANQGSEA. Unmatched junction bases numbered 11, after V lost 3 bases and J lost 4 bases. The CDR3 here is CSVDPLTGMGTEAFF. DNA of the CDR3: TGCAGCGTTGACCCGTTGACAGGGATGGGCACTGAAGCTTTCTTT.

The chain uses TRBV7-3 and TRBJ2-1; 10 bases fit TRBD1. The trim removed 5 bases at V and 7 bases at J, leaving 8 bases unmatched. The CDR3 covers 15 residues. Germline CDR1 and CDR2: SGHTA and FQGTGA. CDR3 nucleotide sequence: TGTGCCAGCAGCCAGACGGGACAGGGGTTGAATGAGCAGTTCTTC. Amino acids: CASSQTGQGLNEQFF.

The CDR3 sequence: CASSSQGYQETQYF. As DNA, the CDR3 is TGTGCCAGCAGCTCACAGGGTTACCAAGAGACCCAGTACTTC. The chain carries TRBV5-4 and TRBJ2-5; D is possibly TRBD1 (6 bases). This CDR3 comprises 14 residues. Trimming removed 3 bases from V and 0 bases from J, with 9 bases in between. Germline values: CDR1 SGHNT, CDR2 YYREEE (reference sequence). Supplemented by reference TRBV5-4 and TRBJ2-5, the full variable domain reads ETGVTQSPTHLIKTRGQQVTLRCSSQSGHNTVSWYQQALGQGPQFIFQYYREEENGRGNFPPRFSGLQFPNYSSELNVNALELDDSALYLCASSSQGYQETQYFGPGTRLLVL.

The genes are TRBV11-2 and TRBJ2-1; perhaps TRBD2 as D (6 bases). V dropped 0 bases and J dropped 0 bases, with 9 bases sitting between them. The length of the CDR3 is 16 residues. Germline V CDR1 and CDR2: SGHAT, FQNNGV. The CDR3 DNA follows: TGTGCCAGCAGCTTAGACCTTAGCGGCTCCTACAATGAGCAGTTCTTC. Amino acids: CASSLDLSGSYNEQFF.

The CDR3 loop reads CASSHATGASSYGYTF. For the CDR3, the DNA is TGCGCCAGCAGCCATGCAACAGGGGCCAGTAGCTATGGCTACACCTTC. The chain combines TRBV4-1 with TRBJ1-2; 7 positions match TRBD1. Germline lookup yields CDR1 MGHRA and CDR2 YSYEKL. The CDR3 runs to 16 residues. Trimming at V came to 3 bases and at J to 4 bases, leaving 11 bases not matched to a gene.

The rearrangement joins TRBV10-1 to TRBJ2-1, with D perhaps matching TRBD1 (5 bases). This CDR3 has 14 residues. Germline V gives CDR1 WNHNN, CDR2 SYGVQD (reference sequence). The V end lost 3 bases, the J end lost 10 bases, and 16 bases lay between the germline ends. In nucleotides, the CDR3 is TGCGCCAGCAGTGAATCCAGGGCAGCAGGGGAGCAGTTCTTC. Its protein product is CASSESRAAGEQFF.

V and J are TRBV6-5 and TRBJ2-1; 9 nucleotides line up with TRBD2. V lost 7 bases, J lost 8 bases, and 12 bases stayed unmatched. Germline CDR1 and CDR2: MNHEY and SVGAGI. This CDR3 comprises 15 residues. The CDR3 here is CASKRAGGEIDEQFF. The CDR3 nucleotides read TGTGCCAGCAAAAGAGCGGGGGGCGAGATAGATGAGCAGTTCTTC.

The chain couples TRBV7-8 to TRBJ2-5; TRBD2 might be the D (5 bases). The ends were cut back, 2 bases at V and 2 bases at J, with 9 bases in the middle. The CDR3 totals 14 residues. Germline lookup yields CDR1 SGHVS and CDR2 FQNEAQ. CDR3 coding DNA: TGTGCCAGCAGCTTACGGCGGACTCAAGAGACCCAGTACTTC. Amino acids: CASSLRRTQETQYF. The full variable domain, in which reference TRBV7-8 and TRBJ2-5 provide the parts outside the CDR3, is GAGVSQSPRYKVAKRGQDVALRCDPISGHVSLFWYQQALGQGPEFLTYFQNEAQLDKSGLPSDRFFAERPEGSVSTLKIQRTQQEDSAVYLCASSLRRTQETQYFGPGTRLLVL.

At least ten counts were recorded for this clone. This chain uses TRBV7-2 with TRBJ2-7; a weak D match, TRBD1 (5 bases). In germline, CDR1 is SGHTA, CDR2 FQGNSA. This CDR3 comprises 15 residues. The V end lost 4 bases, the J end lost 5 bases, and 18 bases lay between the germline ends. CDR3 loop: CASSWGYSGGNEQYF. CDR3 bases: TGTGCCAGCAGCTGGGGCTACTCCGGTGGAAACGAGCAGTACTTC.

The gene calls are TRBV7-2 and TRBJ2-5; D might be TRBD2 (6 bases). The CDR3 covers 14 residues. Per the germline V gene, CDR1 is SGHTA and CDR2 is FQGNSA. Trimming pared 4 bases from V and 2 bases from J, leaving 11 bases between. In nucleotides, the CDR3 is TGTGCCAGCAGCTGGGGGACTTTTCAAGAGACCCAGTACTTC. This gives the protein CASSWGTFQETQYF.

This rearrangement joins TRBV5-5 to TRBJ2-3; 11 nucleotides align to TRBD2. Germline assignment: CDR1 SGHKS and CDR2 YYEKEE (reference sequence). This CDR3 has 15 residues. With V trimmed by 7 bases and J by 0 bases, 4 bases remained unmatched. CDR3 in DNA: TGTGCCAGCGCCAGACTAGCGGGGAGCACAGATACGCAGTATTTT. Amino acid sequence: CASARLAGSTDTQYF. Filled out from reference TRBV5-5 and TRBJ2-3, the complete variable domain reads DAGVTQSPTHLIKTRGQQVTLRCSPISGHKSVSWYQQVLGQGPQFIFQYYEKEERGRGNFPDRFSARQFPNYSSELNVNALLLGDSALYLCASARLAGSTDTQYFGPGTRLTVL.

The chain employs TRBV19 and TRBJ2-2, with a weak D call TRBD1 (6 bases). CDR1 and CDR2 from the germline V gene are LNHDA and SQIVND (reference sequence). CDR3 length: 16 amino acids. V lost 4 bases to trimming and J lost 1 base, with 13 bases between them. CDR3 sequence (DNA): TGTGCCAGTAGTACCGGAGAGGGGGAGAACACCGGGGAGCTGTTTTTT. It specifies CASSTGEGENTGELFF.

The rearrangement links TRBV29-1 to TRBJ1-1, with 7 bases aligning to TRBD1. CDR1 SQVTM and CDR2 ANQGSEA come from the germline V gene. The CDR3 consists of 13 residues. V shed 6 bases and J 4 bases; nucleotides not matched to a gene: 8. CDR3: CSVSTGSPTEAFF. CDR3 sequence (DNA): TGCAGCGTCTCGACAGGGAGTCCCACTGAAGCTTTCTTT.

The gene calls are TRBV24-1 and TRBJ1-2; a weak D match, TRBD1 (5 bases). This CDR3 contains 13 residues. CDR1 is KGHDR, CDR2 SFDVKD, per germline. The germline V and J ends were trimmed by 1 base and 10 bases, with 12 bases remaining between them. The CDR3 DNA is TGTGCCACCAGTGATTTCGGGGGGTCTGACTACACCTTC. This codes for CATSDFGGSDYTF.

The rearrangement joins TRBV2 to TRBJ2-4; D might be TRBD2 (6 bases). The CDR3 covers 11 residues. V was pared by 6 bases and J by 8 bases, with 8 bases between. Germline-derived CDR1 and CDR2 are SNHLY and FYNNEI. This CDR3 is CASRGGDIQYF. The DNA for the CDR3 is TGTGCCAGCAGGGGGGGTGACATTCAGTACTTC.

This clone appeared a single time. J is TRBJ2-2 and V is TRBV5-1; D perhaps matches TRBD2 (6 bases). The germline gives CDR1 SGHRS, CDR2 YFSETQ. This CDR3 has 16 amino acids. Deletions cut 0 bases from V and 4 bases from J, with 13 bases between. CDR3 nucleotide sequence: TGCGCCAGCAGCTTGGTTGCTAGCGTCGTCACCGGGGAGCTGTTTTTT. This encodes CASSLVASVVTGELFF.

The V gene is TRBV5-4, the J gene TRBJ2-2, with 10 nucleotides matching TRBD1. There are 16 residues in the CDR3. The V gene end was trimmed by 4 bases and the J gene end by 5 bases; junction bases not matched to a gene: 8. CDR1 is SGHNT and CDR2 is YYREEE in the germline V gene (reference sequence). DNA for the CDR3: TGTGCCAGCAGCCCCGACAGGGGGCGCGGGACCGGGGAGCTGTTTTTT. Protein product: CASSPDRGRGTGELFF.

The genes are TRBV29-1 and TRBJ1-1; D is possibly TRBD1 (6 bases). Germline CDR1 and CDR2: SQVTM and ANQGSEA. The V and J ends lost 7 bases and 7 bases respectively, with 19 bases between them. The CDR3 is 13 amino acids. CDR3 sequence reads: CSDLGGDTGEAFF. For the CDR3, the DNA is TGCAGCGATCTAGGGGGGGACACGGGTGAAGCTTTCTTT.

This rearrangement joins TRBV27 to TRBJ2-4; 7 bases fit TRBD2. There are 18 residues in the CDR3. The V gene's germline CDR1 is MNHEY and CDR2 SMNVEV (reference sequence). V lost 4 bases to trimming and J lost 1 base; unmatched junction nucleotides: 13. DNA for the CDR3: TGTGCCAGCAGTTCCCGGACGAGGGAGGGTAGGGCCAAAAACATTCAGTACTTC. Its protein product is CASSSRTREGRAKNIQYF.